The text below deals with one T cell receptor (beta chain). CDR3 length: 16 residues. V lost 0 bases and J lost 0; bases outside the gene matches: 0. Germline CDR1 and CDR2: SGHAT and FQDESV (reference sequence). This specimen belongs to a study of T cell changes during pregnancy in multiple sclerosis. The protocol was immunoSEQ multiplex PCR, while the TCRdb copy is restricted to in-frame clones and leaves out a portion. In the table there are 75,000 to 95,000 clones, approximately 95% of which are singletons. The TCR originated in a female donor with multiple sclerosis, enrolled in a pregnancy study. This material consisted of CD4+ T cells from peripheral blood mononuclear cells, taken after pregnancy. The chain employs TRBV11-1 and TRBJ2-1; 9 positions agree with TRBD2. The CDR3 DNA sequence: TGTGCCAGCAGCTTAGCTAGCGGGAGCTCCTACAATGAGCAGTTCTTC. It codes for CASSLASGSSYNEQFF.